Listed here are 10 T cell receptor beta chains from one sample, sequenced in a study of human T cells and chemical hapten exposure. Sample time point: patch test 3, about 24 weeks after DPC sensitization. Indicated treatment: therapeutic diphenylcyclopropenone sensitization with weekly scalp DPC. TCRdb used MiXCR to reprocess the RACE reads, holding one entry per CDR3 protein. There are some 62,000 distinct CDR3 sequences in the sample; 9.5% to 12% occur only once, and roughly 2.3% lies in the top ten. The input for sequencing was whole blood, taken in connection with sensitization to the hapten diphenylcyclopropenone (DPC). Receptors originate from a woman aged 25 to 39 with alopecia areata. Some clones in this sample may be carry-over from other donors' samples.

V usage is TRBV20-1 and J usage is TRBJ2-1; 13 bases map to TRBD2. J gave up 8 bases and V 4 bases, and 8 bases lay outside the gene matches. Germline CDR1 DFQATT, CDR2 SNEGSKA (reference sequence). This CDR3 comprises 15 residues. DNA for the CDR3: TGCAGTGCTACCCCACTAGCGGGAGGGCACCATGAGCAGTTCTTC. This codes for CSATPLAGGHHEQFF.

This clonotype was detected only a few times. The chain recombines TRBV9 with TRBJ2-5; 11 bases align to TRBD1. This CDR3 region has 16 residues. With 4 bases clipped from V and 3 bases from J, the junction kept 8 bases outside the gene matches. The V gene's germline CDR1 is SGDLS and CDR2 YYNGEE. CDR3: CASSRDRDRGKETQYF. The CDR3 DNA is TGTGCCAGCAGCCGGGACAGGGACAGGGGGAAAGAGACCCAGTACTTC. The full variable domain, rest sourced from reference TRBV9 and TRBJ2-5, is DSGVTQTPKHLITATGQRVTLRCSPRSGDLSVYWYQQSLDQGLQFLIQYYNGEERAKGNILERFSAQQFPDLHSELNLSSLELGDSALYFCASSRDRDRGKETQYFGPGTRLLVL.

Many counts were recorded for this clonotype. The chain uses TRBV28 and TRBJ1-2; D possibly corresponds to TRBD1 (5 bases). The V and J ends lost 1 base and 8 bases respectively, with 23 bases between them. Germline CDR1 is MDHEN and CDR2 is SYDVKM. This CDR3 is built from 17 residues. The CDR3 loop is CASSLLRSREIPGGYTF. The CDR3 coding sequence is TGTGCCAGCAGTTTATTGCGGTCCAGGGAGATTCCGGGGGGCTACACCTTC.

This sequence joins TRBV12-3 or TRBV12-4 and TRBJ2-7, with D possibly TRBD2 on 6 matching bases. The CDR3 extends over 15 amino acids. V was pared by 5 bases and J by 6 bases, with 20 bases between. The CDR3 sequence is CASSPFRRGVLEQYF. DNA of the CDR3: TGTGCCAGCAGTCCATTCCGCCGCGGGGTCCTCGAGCAGTACTTC.

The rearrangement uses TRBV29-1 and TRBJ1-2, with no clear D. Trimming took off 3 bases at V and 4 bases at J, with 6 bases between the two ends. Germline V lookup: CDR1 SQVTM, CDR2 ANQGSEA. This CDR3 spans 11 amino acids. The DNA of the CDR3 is TGCAGCGTTGACCTTACCTATGGCTACACCTTC. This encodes CSVDLTYGYTF. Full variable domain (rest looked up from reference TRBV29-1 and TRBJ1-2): SAVISQKPSRDICQRGTSLTIQCQVDSQVTMMFWYRQQPGQSLTLIATANQGSEATYESGFVIDKFPISRPNLTFSTLTVSNMSPEDSSIYLCSVDLTYGYTFGSGTRLTVV.

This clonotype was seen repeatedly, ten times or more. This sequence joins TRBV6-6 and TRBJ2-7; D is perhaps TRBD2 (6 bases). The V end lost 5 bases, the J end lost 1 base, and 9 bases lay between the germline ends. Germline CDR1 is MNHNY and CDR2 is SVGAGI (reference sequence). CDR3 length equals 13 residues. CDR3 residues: CASSPGLSYEQYF. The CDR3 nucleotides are TGTGCCAGCAGTCCGGGACTTTCCTACGAGCAGTACTTC.

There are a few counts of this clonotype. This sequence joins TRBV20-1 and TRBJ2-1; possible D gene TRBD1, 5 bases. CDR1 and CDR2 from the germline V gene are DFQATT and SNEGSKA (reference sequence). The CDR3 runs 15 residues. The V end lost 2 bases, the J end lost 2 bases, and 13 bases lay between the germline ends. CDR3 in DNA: TGCAGTGCTAGAAACCGACAGCTTACCTACAATGAGCAGTTCTTC. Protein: CSARNRQLTYNEQFF.

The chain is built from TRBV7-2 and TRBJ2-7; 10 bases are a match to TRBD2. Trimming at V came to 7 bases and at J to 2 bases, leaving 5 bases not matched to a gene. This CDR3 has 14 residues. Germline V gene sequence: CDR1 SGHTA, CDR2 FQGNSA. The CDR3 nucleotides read TGTGCCAGCAAGACGACTAGCGGGCCCTACGAGCAGTACTTC. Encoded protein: CASKTTSGPYEQYF.

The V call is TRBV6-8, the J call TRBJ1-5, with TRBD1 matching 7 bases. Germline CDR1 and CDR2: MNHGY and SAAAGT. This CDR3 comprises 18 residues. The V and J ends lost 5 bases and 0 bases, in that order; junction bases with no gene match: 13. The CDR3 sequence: CASSPSDRPPNSNQPQHF. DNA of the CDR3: TGTGCCAGCAGTCCTTCGGACAGGCCCCCCAATAGCAATCAGCCCCAGCATTTT.

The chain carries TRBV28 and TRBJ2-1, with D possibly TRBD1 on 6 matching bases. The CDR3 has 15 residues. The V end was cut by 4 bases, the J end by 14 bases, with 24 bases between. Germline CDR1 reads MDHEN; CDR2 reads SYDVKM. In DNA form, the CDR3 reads TGTGCCAGCAGTTCCTCACAGGGCCCCAGGAGCAGTAAGTTCTTC. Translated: CASSSSQGPRSSKFF.